The 5 T cell receptor beta chains given below trace back to one sample, sequenced in a study of blood T cell repertoires in COVID-19. Sequencing was performed with immunoSEQ multiplex PCR; in TCRdb, only in-frame clones are kept and a portion is missing. The sample has approximately 300,000 clones; around 90% are singletons. Sequencing used peripheral blood. Receptors were obtained from a man over 45 with active or convalescent COVID-19.

This chain joins TRBV6-5 and TRBJ2-7, with a possible D match to TRBD2 (5 bases). V gave up 4 bases and J gave up 4 bases, with 17 bases separating them. Germline CDR1 reads MNHEY; CDR2 reads SVGAGI. The CDR3 has 15 residues. CDR3 nucleotide sequence: TGTGCCAGCAGTTCCCGGGGTAGGGCGGGTTACGAGCAGTACTTC. Its translation is CASSSRGRAGYEQYF.

The chain is built from TRBV4-2 and TRBJ1-4, with 8 bases aligning to TRBD1. After removal of 0 bases from V and 3 bases from J, the junction contained 3 bases not matched to a gene. Germline assignment: CDR1 LGHNA and CDR2 YNFKEQ. The CDR3 has 16 amino acids. CDR3 DNA sequence: TGTGCCAGCAGCCAAGATCGGACAGGGTCTAATGAAAAACTGTTTTTT. Protein: CASSQDRTGSNEKLFF.

The chain has TRBV6-1 and TRBJ1-2, with D unclear. This CDR3 is built from 15 residues. Germline CDR1 reads MNHNS; CDR2 reads SASEGT. V was trimmed by 3 bases and J by 4 bases, leaving 15 bases between them. This CDR3 reads CASSDTVSRSYGYTF. In DNA form, the CDR3 reads TGTGCCAGCAGTGATACCGTATCACGCAGCTATGGCTACACCTTC.

The V and J genes are TRBV28 and TRBJ1-1; TRBD1 matches 7 bases. The germline V gene has CDR1 MDHEN and CDR2 SYDVKM. Trimming cost V 2 bases and J 5 bases; bases outside gene matches: 8. This CDR3 contains 15 residues. The CDR3 is CASSLEGGRGTEAFF. CDR3 sequence (DNA): TGTGCCAGCAGTTTAGAAGGGGGCAGGGGAACTGAAGCTTTCTTT.

This chain joins TRBV6-7 and TRBJ1-1, with 11 bases that match TRBD1. TRBV6-7 is sorted into the ORF group, with uncertain function. V gave up 10 bases and J gave up 5 bases; unmatched junction bases: 9. The length of the CDR3 is 14 residues. The CDR3 DNA follows: TGTGCCATGCAGGGACAGGGGGAAAGGACTGAAGCTTTCTTT. Amino acid sequence: CAMQGQGERTEAFF.